One sample yielded the 19 T cell receptor beta chains listed below, sequenced in a study of shared clonotypes between healthy human individuals. Profiling relied on immunoSEQ multiplex PCR, and the TCRdb table lists in-frame clones only, not all of them. The data show about 1.1 million clones, with 60% to 80% seen just once and about 0.94% held by the top ten. Material for sequencing was memory CD4+ T cells from PBMCs. Subset: CD45RA-negative fraction. These receptors came from a man younger than 35 in good health. Some clones in this sample may be carry-over from other donors' samples.

This chain connects TRBV5-1 to TRBJ1-1, with D possibly matching TRBD1 (6 bases). Trimming stripped 6 bases from V and 4 bases from J, with 16 bases between. Per the germline V gene, CDR1 is SGHRS and CDR2 is YFSETQ. This CDR3 is built from 14 residues. This CDR3 is CASTADRPGTEAFF. The DNA for the CDR3 is TGCGCCAGCACCGCTGACAGGCCCGGCACTGAAGCTTTCTTT.

The V and J genes are TRBV2 and TRBJ1-2; D is uncertain. The germline gives CDR1 SNHLY, CDR2 FYNNEI. V shed 7 bases and J shed 6 bases, with 9 bases lying between them. The CDR3 spans 11 residues. CDR3 loop: CASTSANGYTF. In DNA form, the CDR3 reads TGTGCCAGCACCAGCGCCAATGGCTACACCTTC.

The rearrangement joins TRBV18 to TRBJ1-1, with no clear D. Germline CDR1 is KGHSH and CDR2 is LQKENI. This CDR3 comprises 14 residues. V lost 2 bases to trimming and J lost 9 bases, with 16 bases between them. The CDR3 nucleotides are TGTGCCAGCTCACCAGAGAGAACAGCAGAGCAAGCTTTCTTT. Encoded protein: CASSPERTAEQAFF.

The chain combines TRBV5-5 with TRBJ1-3; D remains unclear. The CDR3 contains 14 residues. The germline CDR1 and CDR2 sequences are SGHKS and YYEKEE (reference sequence). V shed 5 bases and J shed 0 bases, with 9 bases lying between them. CDR3 protein: CASRVRDSGNTIYF. For the CDR3, the DNA is TGTGCCAGCAGGGTCCGCGACTCTGGAAACACCATATATTTT.

The V call is TRBV4-2, the J call TRBJ2-7; 10 bases line up with TRBD2. The germline V gene encodes CDR1 LGHNA and CDR2 YNFKEQ. The length of the CDR3 is 15 residues. V lost 0 bases and J lost 6; bases outside the gene matches: 5. CDR3: CASSQDSWTSGEQYF. The CDR3 DNA reads as TGTGCCAGCAGCCAAGACTCCTGGACTAGCGGCGAGCAGTACTTC.

The V gene is TRBV7-2, the J gene TRBJ1-3; the D gene is possibly TRBD1 (5 bases). V was clipped by 2 bases and J by 0 bases, with 8 bases between them. CDR1 is SGHTA, CDR2 FQGNSA, per germline. This CDR3 spans 15 amino acids. In DNA, the CDR3 is TGTGCCAGCAGCTTACGGACACCCTCTGGAAACACCATATATTTT. Protein product: CASSLRTPSGNTIYF.

This chain links TRBV6-1 with TRBJ2-3; D might be TRBD2 (5 bases). The germline V and J ends were trimmed by 8 bases and 5 bases, with 17 bases remaining between them. The CDR3 extends over 14 amino acids. Per germline, CDR1 MNHNS and CDR2 SASEGT. The DNA of the CDR3 is TGTGCCAGCCGCCGGGAATTAGGGATAGATACGCAGTATTTT. Translating gives CASRRELGIDTQYF.

This chain joins TRBV28 and TRBJ2-5; 7 bases agree with TRBD2. The CDR3 consists of 16 residues. The germline V gene encodes CDR1 MDHEN and CDR2 SYDVKM. The V gene end was trimmed by 2 bases and the J gene end by 2 bases; junction bases not matched to a gene: 8. The CDR3 nucleotides read TGTGCCAGCAGTTTAAGTGGGAGGGGTGGTCAAGAGACCCAGTACTTC. The encoded protein is CASSLSGRGGQETQYF. Drawing the rest from reference TRBV28 and TRBJ2-5, the complete variable domain is DVKVTQSSRYLVKRTGEKVFLECVQDMDHENMFWYRQDPGLGLRLIYFSYDVKMKEKGDIPEGYSVSREKKERFSLILESASTNQTSMYLCASSLSGRGGQETQYFGPGTRLLVL.

This clone was seen a handful of times. The chain employs TRBV28 and TRBJ2-2; no reliable D call. Trimming removed 5 bases at V and 1 base at J, with 5 bases between. Germline assignment: CDR1 MDHEN and CDR2 SYDVKM. The CDR3 totals 13 residues. The CDR3 protein is CASSSLNTGELFF. CDR3 bases: TGTGCCAGCAGTAGCCTGAACACCGGGGAGCTGTTTTTT.

The chain couples TRBV5-6 to TRBJ1-1; D might be TRBD1 (5 bases). CDR3 length: 14 residues. The V and J ends lost 0 bases and 1 base respectively, with 7 bases between them. Germline-derived CDR1 and CDR2 are SGHDT and YYEEEE. As DNA, the CDR3 is TGTGCCAGCAGCTTGGGCAGGGAGAACACTGAAGCTTTCTTT. Translating gives CASSLGRENTEAFF.

The genes are TRBV5-6 and TRBJ1-2; no reliable D call. Trimming pared 4 bases from V and 1 base from J, leaving 14 bases between. Germline V gene lookup returns CDR1 SGHDT and CDR2 YYEEEE. The CDR3 sequence is 15 residues long. DNA for the CDR3: TGTGCCAGCAGCACCAGACATACCTTTAACTATGGCTACACCTTC. The encoded protein is CASSTRHTFNYGYTF.

The CDR3: CASTVGSTDTQYF. For the CDR3, the DNA is TGTGCCAGTACCGTCGGGAGCACAGATACGCAGTATTTT. V and J are TRBV19 and TRBJ2-3; D is unresolved. V was shortened by 7 bases and J by 0 bases, with 8 bases between the two germline ends. CDR1 is LNHDA and CDR2 is SQIVND in the germline V gene (reference sequence). CDR3 length: 13 amino acids.

V and J are TRBV5-1 and TRBJ1-2, with no clear D. Germline CDR1 and CDR2: SGHRS and YFSETQ. V lost 2 bases to trimming and J lost 4 bases, with 12 bases between them. The CDR3 runs 14 residues. The CDR3 loop is CASSLESYVYGYTF. CDR3 DNA sequence: TGCGCCAGCAGCTTAGAAAGTTATGTCTATGGCTACACCTTC.

The chain combines TRBV18 with TRBJ2-2; the D gene is possibly TRBD2 (6 bases). CDR3 length: 16 amino acids. Germline V CDR1 and CDR2: KGHSH, LQKENI. The V end was cut by 0 bases, the J end by 3 bases, with 11 bases between. The CDR3 sequence: CASSPPLSGYTGELFF. In DNA, the CDR3 is TGTGCCAGCTCACCACCACTTAGCGGCTACACCGGGGAGCTGTTTTTT.

The V call is TRBV5-1, the J call TRBJ2-5; 9 bases agree with TRBD1. Per germline, CDR1 SGHRS and CDR2 YFSETQ. With V trimmed by 4 bases and J by 5 bases, 12 bases remained unmatched. The length of the CDR3 is 16 residues. CDR3 DNA: TGCGCCAGCAGCGCATCCGGGACAGGGTCGTCGGAGACCCAGTACTTC. Translation gives CASSASGTGSSETQYF.

The chain links TRBV6-1 to TRBJ2-1, with D possibly TRBD2 on 5 matching bases. With 1 base removed from V and 9 bases from J, the gap between germline ends came to 19 bases. The CDR3 covers 16 residues. CDR1 is MNHNS and CDR2 is SASEGT in the germline V gene. CDR3 DNA: TGTGCCAGCAGTGAAGTCCTGTACTCAGCACGGGGTGAGCAGTTCTTC. It yields the protein CASSEVLYSARGEQFF.

The chain combines TRBV19 with TRBJ2-6; D may correspond to TRBD1 or TRBD2 (6 bases each). The CDR3 consists of 15 residues. With 5 bases removed from V and 2 bases from J, the gap between germline ends came to 10 bases. Germline V gene sequence: CDR1 LNHDA, CDR2 SQIVND (reference sequence). CDR3 sequence: CASSGGGAGANVLTF. Written as DNA, the CDR3 is TGTGCCAGTAGTGGAGGGGGTGCTGGGGCCAACGTCCTGACTTTC.

The chain has TRBV6-5 and TRBJ2-7; D possibly matches TRBD1 or TRBD2 (5 bases each). The V end lost 6 bases, the J end lost 6 bases, and 18 bases lay between the germline ends. This CDR3 has 14 amino acids. In germline, CDR1 is MNHEY, CDR2 SVGAGI. This CDR3 reads CASSAGTPASEQYF. In DNA form, the CDR3 reads TGTGCCAGCAGCGCCGGGACCCCTGCCTCCGAGCAGTACTTC.

This clone was seen only a few times. The V gene is TRBV27, the J gene TRBJ2-1, with D possibly called TRBD1 or TRBD2 (5 bases each). Germline lookup yields CDR1 MNHEY and CDR2 SMNVEV (reference sequence). V lost 9 bases to trimming and J lost 9 bases, with 15 bases between them. CDR3 length: 12 residues. CDR3: CASRDPPFEQFF. The CDR3 region has the DNA TGTGCCAGTAGGGACCCCCCATTTGAGCAGTTCTTC.